This T cell receptor beta chain is drawn from a study of cytomegalovirus exposure and HLA in healthy donors. Study findings and constraints: Most TCR sequences were rare, but some public TCRs occurred in many donors. Association with HLA alleles at 0.05 false discovery rate was found for 16,951 TCR beta sequences in a later analysis.

The CDR3 has 17 residues. The germline V gene encodes CDR1 SGHNT and CDR2 YYREEE (reference sequence). J lost 3 bases, V lost 4 bases, and 11 bases had no gene match. On this clone itself: Its antigen is not identified.

The PCR made use of 60 Vbeta and 13 Jbeta primers. Clones were read by immunoSEQ multiplex PCR, and TCRdb kept only the in-frame ones, dropping some. Of 100,000 to 130,000 clones listed, 73% are singletons. The chain employs TRBV5-4 and TRBJ2-7; 12 bases line up with TRBD2. This clonotype was sampled from a man aged 25 to 45 in good health and CMV-seronegative. Input material: PBMCs. CDR3 coding DNA: TGTGCCAGCAGCCAGGGACTAGCGGGCGCAATTATCTACGAGCAGTACTTC. It encodes CASSQGLAGAIIYEQYF.